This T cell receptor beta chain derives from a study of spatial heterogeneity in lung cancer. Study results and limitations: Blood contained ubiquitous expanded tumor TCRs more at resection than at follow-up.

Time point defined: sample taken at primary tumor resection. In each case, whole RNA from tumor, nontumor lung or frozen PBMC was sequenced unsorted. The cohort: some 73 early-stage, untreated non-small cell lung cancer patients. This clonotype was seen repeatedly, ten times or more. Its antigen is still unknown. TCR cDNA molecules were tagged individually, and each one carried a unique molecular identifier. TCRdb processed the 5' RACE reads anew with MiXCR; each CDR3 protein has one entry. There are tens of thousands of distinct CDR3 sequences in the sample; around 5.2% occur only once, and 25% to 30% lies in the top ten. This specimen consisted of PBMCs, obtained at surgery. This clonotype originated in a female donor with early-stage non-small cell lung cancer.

The CDR3 is CASSQLGGTEAFF. The CDR3 DNA follows: TGTGCCAGCAGTCAACTGGGAGGCACTGAAGCTTTCTTT. This chain connects TRBV6-5 to TRBJ1-1; D gene unclear. This CDR3 is 13 amino acids long. Germline values: CDR1 MNHEY, CDR2 SVGAGI. Trimming took 5 bases from V and 4 from J, leaving 11 bases between them.